This T cell receptor beta chain derives from a study of T cell responses to AZD1222 COVID-19 vaccine. CDR1 is SGHAT, CDR2 FQNNGV, per germline. This CDR3 region has 14 residues. The germline V and J ends were trimmed by 0 bases and 7 bases, with 10 bases remaining between them. Sequenced by immunoSEQ multiplex PCR; TCRdb stores in-frame clones only, minus some. The data contain about 140,000 clones, 88% of them singletons. The receptor comes from an adult in good health. This chain links TRBV11-2 with TRBJ1-5, with D uncertain. The sequencing used peripheral blood, collected on day 0 of AZD1222 vaccination. CDR3 residues: CASSLDRNGQPQHF. CDR3 in DNA: TGTGCCAGCAGCTTAGATCGAAATGGCCAGCCCCAGCATTTT.